This T cell receptor (beta chain) appears in the sequencing data of a study of T cell repertoires in cytomegalovirus infection (dated by TCRdb to between 2019 and 2020). Notes on the research overall: Donor HLA type was relevant to the analysis, as public TCR beta signatures indicated carriage of CMV infection together with the matching HLA type.

This clonotype occurred many times. Its cognate antigen has yet to be identified. Nothing much larger sits one base from this clone, and base qualities are not available. TCRdb shows the sequencer as Illumina HiSeq 1500. The public reads were reanalyzed by TCRdb: fastp trimming at Q25, MiXCR alignment, in-frame beta chains only. Under each unique CDR3 protein, matching rows form one entry showing the most common genes and DNA. The sample contains 450,000 to 600,000 distinct CDR3 sequences, over 9% of them found a single time. In total, the top ten clones hold 10% of the sample. What the study reported, not specific to this receptor: In the ex vivo response, HLA-C-restricted CMV-specific TCR beta clonotypes were dominant, and in two of eight donors the single most frequent clonotype came from this HLA-C-restricted group. In both this cohort and an independent cohort of some 370 donors, the cumulative frequency of public TCR beta family members distinguished carriers of CMV infection plus the relevant HLA type.

CDR1 and CDR2 were assigned from the germline V gene (reference sequence) as LNHDA and SQIVND. The trim is 3 bases for V and 12 bases for J, with a gap of 11 bases between the germline ends. The CDR3 runs 11 amino acids, cysteine and phenylalanine included. Only the CDR3 part of the read is kept: 33 bases, read in frame from the first base. The clonotype originates from a human donor in good health (CMV status not recorded). Some clones in this sample may be carry-over from other donors' samples. The sequence joins TRBV19 to TRBJ1-2; TRBD1 might be the D gene, on 5 matching bases. The sample taken for sequencing was PBMCs. The sequenced DNA: TGTGCCAGTAGTATCGGCAGGGACGACACCTTC. This codes for CASSIGRDDTF.